Presented here are 3 T cell receptor beta chains from one specimen sequenced in a study of cytomegalovirus exposure and HLA in healthy donors. Only in-frame clones appear in the TCRdb table, and some are missing; sequencing was by immunoSEQ multiplex PCR. The table includes more than 140,000 clones, approximately 88% detected once. Input material: PBMCs. The receptor set was obtained from a woman under 30 in good health and CMV-seropositive.

The chain is built from TRBV5-1 and TRBJ1-4, with no clear D. The CDR3 has 14 residues. Trimming shortened V by 5 bases and J by 4 bases, and 12 bases separated the two germline ends. From germline, CDR1 is SGHRS and CDR2 YFSETQ. The CDR3 is CASRTSRGNEKLFF. In DNA form, the CDR3 reads TGCGCCAGCAGGACCTCGCGGGGTAATGAAAAACTGTTTTTT.

V and J are TRBV7-2 and TRBJ2-5; maybe TRBD2 (6 bases). The CDR3 extends over 15 amino acids. Germline loops: CDR1 SGHTA, CDR2 FQGNSA. With 3 bases removed from V and 1 base from J, the gap between germline ends came to 12 bases. This CDR3 is CASSFTPRGQETQYF. The CDR3 bases are TGTGCCAGCAGCTTTACCCCGCGGGGCCAAGAGACCCAGTACTTC. Full variable domain (outside the CDR3, taken from reference TRBV7-2 and TRBJ2-5): GAGVSQSPSNKVTEKGKDVELRCDPISGHTALYWYRQSLGQGLEFLIYFQGNSAPDKSGLPSDRFSAERTGGSVSTLTIQRTQQEDSAVYLCASSFTPRGQETQYFGPGTRLLVL.

The chain has TRBV11-1 and TRBJ2-1, with 12 bases fitting TRBD2. V shed 4 bases and J 2 bases; nucleotides not matched to a gene: 6. The germline V gene has CDR1 SGHAT and CDR2 FQDESV (reference sequence). CDR3 length: 17 residues. The CDR3 DNA is TGTGCCAGCAGCTCTAGGACTAGCGGGGCAACCTACAATGAGCAGTTCTTC. Translating it yields CASSSRTSGATYNEQFF.